The rows below give T cell receptor beta chains drawn from one sample of a study of blood T cells in healthy people across ages. TCRdb itself ran the 5' RACE reads through MiXCR, one entry per CDR3 protein. The sample includes approximately 700,000 distinct CDR3 sequences, about 30% of them seen just once. The specimen was blood. Receptor source: a woman older than 75 in good health. The conserved cysteine and the conserved F or W are not part of the CDR3 here.

j_gene: TRBJ2-7
v_gene: TRBV5-1
CDR3aa: ASRPTGTGNDEQY

j_gene: TRBJ2-4
v_gene: TRBV2
CDR3aa: ASSERGIAKNIQY

j_gene: TRBJ2-7
v_gene: TRBV9
CDR3aa: ASSVGQGASYEQY

j_gene: TRBJ1-2
v_gene: TRBV5-1
CDR3aa: ASSLDGRGGYT

j_gene: TRBJ2-2
v_gene: TRBV5-1
CDR3aa: ASVQGARGLSNTGELF

j_gene: TRBJ2-4
v_gene: TRBV2
CDR3aa: ASNLVGLAGVKAKNIQY

j_gene: TRBJ2-6
v_gene: TRBV5-6
CDR3aa: ASSFYRGEWSGANVLT

j_gene: TRBJ2-7
v_gene: TRBV3-1
CDR3aa: ASSQEAGAKYEQY

j_gene: TRBJ1-2
v_gene: TRBV7-2
CDR3aa: ASSLANGAAYGYT

j_gene: TRBJ1-1
v_gene: TRBV29-1
CDR3aa: SVRGRGNTEAF

j_gene: TRBJ2-3
v_gene: TRBV20-1
CDR3aa: SVPGHPITDTQY

j_gene: TRBJ2-2
v_gene: TRBV20-1
CDR3aa: SARDLKLGDTGELF

j_gene: TRBJ2-7
v_gene: TRBV6-5
CDR3aa: ASSPQQEPYEQY

j_gene: TRBJ2-3
v_gene: TRBV29-1
CDR3aa: TGQQPPTDTQY

j_gene: TRBJ1-2
v_gene: TRBV27
CDR3aa: ASTPLNRERIGYT

j_gene: TRBJ2-3
v_gene: TRBV12-3/TRBV12-4
CDR3aa: ASSLALAGSDTQY

j_gene: TRBJ2-5
v_gene: TRBV30
CDR3aa: AWSGTSPQETQY

j_gene: TRBJ2-7
v_gene: TRBV20-1
CDR3aa: SAGVGDYYEQY

j_gene: TRBJ2-1
v_gene: TRBV25-1
CDR3aa: ASSEGAGYNEQF

j_gene: TRBJ1-5
v_gene: TRBV10-3
CDR3aa: AISESKGGVNQPQH

j_gene: TRBJ2-3
v_gene: TRBV6-5
CDR3aa: ASSRTSGGARDTQY

j_gene: TRBJ1-5
v_gene: TRBV12-3/TRBV12-4
CDR3aa: ASTSESYQYSNQPQH

j_gene: TRBJ1-2
v_gene: TRBV7-2
CDR3aa: ASSLSPNYGYT

j_gene: TRBJ2-7
v_gene: TRBV7-8
CDR3aa: ASSLALRGTSGGSAYEQY

j_gene: TRBJ2-3
v_gene: TRBV3-1
CDR3aa: ASSPGTSIPDTQY

j_gene: TRBJ2-1
v_gene: TRBV7-2
CDR3aa: ASRSYRGTYNEQF

j_gene: TRBJ2-7
v_gene: TRBV6-1
CDR3aa: ASSEASGVYEQY

j_gene: TRBJ2-1
v_gene: TRBV20-1
CDR3aa: SAIRGNGRDNEQF

j_gene: TRBJ1-1
v_gene: TRBV9
CDR3aa: ASSVAGAGPTEAF

j_gene: TRBJ1-4
v_gene: TRBV6-5
CDR3aa: ASSYSRPGRPDATNEKLF

j_gene: TRBJ2-7
v_gene: TRBV10-3
CDR3aa: AISDRDTYEQY

j_gene: TRBJ1-2
v_gene: TRBV7-3
CDR3aa: ASSLSSGRGYT

j_gene: TRBJ1-1
v_gene: TRBV29-1
CDR3aa: SVEDGRRQNTEAF

j_gene: TRBJ1-2
v_gene: TRBV28
CDR3aa: ATQLPGTNCGYT

j_gene: TRBJ2-1
v_gene: TRBV21-1
CDR3aa: ASSVRTWNRF

j_gene: TRBJ2-7
v_gene: TRBV28
CDR3aa: ASRSTGGDYEQY

j_gene: TRBJ1-5
v_gene: TRBV6-1
CDR3aa: ASTIGSNQPQH

j_gene: TRBJ1-4
v_gene: TRBV7-9
CDR3aa: ASSLGDRSNEKLF

j_gene: TRBJ1-4
v_gene: TRBV3-1
CDR3aa: ASSQVGDRGYEKLF

j_gene: TRBJ2-3
v_gene: TRBV5-4
CDR3aa: ASSPGLAGDTDTQY

j_gene: TRBJ2-5
v_gene: TRBV7-2
CDR3aa: ASSSGLYQETQY